The clone carrying this TCR beta chain was seen repeatedly, ten times or more. Its target is unknown. These data originate in a study of T cell repertoires in cytomegalovirus infection. Study-level information: It can be stated that public TCR beta signatures indicated CMV infection as well as a matching HLA type.

TCRdb processed the reads anew with MiXCR; each CDR3 protein has one entry. The sample lists fewer than 550,000 distinct CDR3 sequences, 16% seen once, with approximately 24% in the top ten. The ends were cut back, 10 bases at V and 6 bases at J, with 10 bases in the middle. The CDR3 is made up of 11 amino acids. General study results and limits: Of the TCR beta families, the public ones yielded a cumulative frequency that identified carriers of CMV plus the relevant HLA. CMV-specific HLA-C-restricted TCR beta clonotypes dominated the ex vivo response.

The sequenced material came from CD8+ T cells from PBMCs. This TCR came from a human donor in good health (CMV status not recorded). Some clones in this sample may be carry-over from other donors' samples. The V gene is TRBV12-3 or TRBV12-4, the J gene TRBJ2-1; D unresolved. The CDR3 here is CAIPSGNEQFF. CDR3 bases: TGTGCCATCCCCTCTGGCAATGAGCAGTTCTTC.